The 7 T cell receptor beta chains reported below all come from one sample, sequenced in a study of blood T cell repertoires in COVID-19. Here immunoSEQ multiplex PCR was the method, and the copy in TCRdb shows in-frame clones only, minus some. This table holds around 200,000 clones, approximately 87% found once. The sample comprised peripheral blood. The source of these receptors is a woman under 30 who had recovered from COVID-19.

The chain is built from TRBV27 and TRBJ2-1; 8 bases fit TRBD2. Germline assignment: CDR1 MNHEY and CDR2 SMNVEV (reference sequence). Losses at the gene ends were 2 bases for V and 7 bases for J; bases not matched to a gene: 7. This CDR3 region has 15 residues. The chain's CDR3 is CASSLISRGGNEQFF. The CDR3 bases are TGTGCCAGCAGTTTAATATCCCGGGGGGGGAATGAGCAGTTCTTC.

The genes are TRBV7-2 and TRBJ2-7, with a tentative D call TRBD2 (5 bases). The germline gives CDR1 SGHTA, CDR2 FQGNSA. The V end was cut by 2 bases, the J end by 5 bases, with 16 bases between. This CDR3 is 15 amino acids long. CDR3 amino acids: CASSLWASSDNEQYV. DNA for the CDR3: TGTGCCAGCAGCTTATGGGCTAGCTCTGATAACGAGCAGTACGTC.

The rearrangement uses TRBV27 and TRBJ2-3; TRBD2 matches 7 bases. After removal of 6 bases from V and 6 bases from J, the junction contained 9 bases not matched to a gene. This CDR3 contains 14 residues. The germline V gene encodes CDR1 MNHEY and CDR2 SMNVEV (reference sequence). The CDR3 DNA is TGTGCCAGCAGCCTACTCCCCGGGGGGGATACGCAGTATTTT. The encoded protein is CASSLLPGGDTQYF.

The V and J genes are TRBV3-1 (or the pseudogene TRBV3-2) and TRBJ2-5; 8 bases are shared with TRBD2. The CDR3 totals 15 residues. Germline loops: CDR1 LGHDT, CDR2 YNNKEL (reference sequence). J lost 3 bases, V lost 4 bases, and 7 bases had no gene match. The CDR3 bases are TGTGCCAGCAGCCGACTTGGGCGGGGGGAAGAGACCCAGTACTTC. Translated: CASSRLGRGEETQYF.

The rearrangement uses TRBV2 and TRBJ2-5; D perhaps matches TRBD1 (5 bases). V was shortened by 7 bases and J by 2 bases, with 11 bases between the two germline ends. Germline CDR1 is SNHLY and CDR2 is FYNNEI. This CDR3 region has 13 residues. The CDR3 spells CASTRDSQETQYF. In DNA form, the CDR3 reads TGTGCCAGCACTCGCGACAGTCAAGAGACCCAGTACTTC.

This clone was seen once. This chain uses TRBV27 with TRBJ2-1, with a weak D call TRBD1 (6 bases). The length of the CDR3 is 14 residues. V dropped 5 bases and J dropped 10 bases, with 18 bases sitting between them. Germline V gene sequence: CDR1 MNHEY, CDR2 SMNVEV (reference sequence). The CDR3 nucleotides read TGTGCCAGCAGTCCACACGACAGGCGTTGGGAGCAGTTCTTC. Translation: CASSPHDRRWEQFF.

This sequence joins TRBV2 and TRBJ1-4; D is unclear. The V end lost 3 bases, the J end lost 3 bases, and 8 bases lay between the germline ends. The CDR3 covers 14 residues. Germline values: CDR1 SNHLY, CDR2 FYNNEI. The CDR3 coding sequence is TGTGCCAGCAGTGACGCGGAATCTAATGAAAAACTGTTTTTT. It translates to CASSDAESNEKLFF.